Shown below are 8 T cell receptor beta chains from a single sample sequenced in a study of blood T cell repertoires in COVID-19. This table comes from immunoSEQ multiplex PCR, and its TCRdb copy is limited to in-frame clones, with some not included. In the table there are over 90,000 clones, 70% to 90% of which are singletons. Sequencing input: peripheral blood. The receptors derive from a human donor in a cohort sampled during active COVID-19.

V and J are TRBV5-6 and TRBJ2-1, with 8 bases fitting TRBD1. After removal of 2 bases from V and 10 bases from J, the junction contained 5 bases not matched to a gene. The CDR3 runs to 13 residues. CDR1 SGHDT and CDR2 YYEEEE come from the germline V gene. This chain's CDR3 is CASSFAGGGEQFF. The CDR3 DNA reads as TGTGCCAGCAGCTTCGCAGGGGGCGGGGAGCAGTTCTTC. Based on the CDR3 plus reference TRBV5-6 and TRBJ2-1, the full variable domain is DAGVTQSPTHLIKTRGQQVTLRCSPKSGHDTVSWYQQALGQGPQFIFQYYEEEERQRGNFPDRFSGHQFPNYSSELNVNALLLGDSALYLCASSFAGGGEQFFGPGTRLTVL.

The chain carries TRBV7-2 and TRBJ1-2, with D hard to call. Germline CDR1 SGHTA, CDR2 FQGNSA. The length of the CDR3 is 14 residues. V gave up 2 bases and J gave up 5 bases, with 12 bases separating them. In DNA, the CDR3 is TGTGCCAGCAGCTTAAGTCAGCAGGTATATGGCTACACCTTC. Protein product: CASSLSQQVYGYTF.

The chain is built from TRBV3-1 (or the pseudogene TRBV3-2) and TRBJ2-7; a weak D match, TRBD2 (6 bases). Germline assignment: CDR1 LGHDT and CDR2 YNNKEL (reference sequence). The V end was cut by 5 bases, the J end by 5 bases, with 13 bases between. CDR3 size: 13 residues. The CDR3 sequence: CASSTGLVNEQYF. The CDR3 DNA is TGTGCCAGCAGCACGGGACTCGTGAACGAGCAGTACTTC.

This clone occurred once. The chain combines TRBV6-6 with TRBJ1-4; D is unresolved. V was trimmed by 6 bases and J by 2 bases, leaving 10 bases between them. CDR1 MNHNY and CDR2 SVGAGI come from the germline V gene (reference sequence). This CDR3 has 14 amino acids. CDR3: CASSVSVTNEKLFF. CDR3 DNA sequence: TGTGCCAGCAGCGTGAGTGTGACTAATGAAAAACTGTTTTTT.

This clone has just a few counts. The CDR3 nucleotides read TGTGCCAGCAGGGAGACAGGGCAAAAGAAGTACTTC. Translating gives CASRETGQKKYF. The rearrangement uses TRBV2 and TRBJ2-7; 7 positions agree with TRBD1. The CDR3 has 12 amino acids. Germline assignment: CDR1 SNHLY and CDR2 FYNNEI. V lost 6 bases and J lost 11; bases outside the gene matches: 10.

The chain uses TRBV7-2 and TRBJ2-1; 7 nucleotides align to TRBD1. This CDR3 spans 15 amino acids. V lost 1 base, J lost 7 bases, and 7 bases stayed unmatched. Germline V CDR1 and CDR2: SGHTA, FQGNSA. The CDR3: CASSLVTGNMNEQFF. In DNA, the CDR3 is TGTGCCAGCAGCTTAGTGACAGGGAACATGAATGAGCAGTTCTTC.

The V gene is TRBV10-1, the J gene TRBJ2-2; D is ambiguous. Trimming removed 8 bases at V and 2 bases at J, with 9 bases between. Germline lookup yields CDR1 WNHNN and CDR2 SYGVQD (reference sequence). CDR3 length: 13 residues. The CDR3 here is CASRQTNTGELFF. Written as DNA, the CDR3 is TGCGCCAGCCGTCAAACTAACACCGGGGAGCTGTTTTTT.

The V and J genes are TRBV7-9 and TRBJ1-5; no definite D call. V dropped 4 bases and J dropped 6 bases, with 7 bases sitting between them. The CDR3 extends over 12 amino acids. CDR1 is SEHNR and CDR2 is FQNEAQ in the germline V gene (reference sequence). The CDR3 protein is CASSSRAQPQHF. The CDR3 bases are TGTGCCAGCAGCTCGAGGGCTCAGCCCCAGCATTTT.